This TCR beta chain was sequenced during a study of CD8+ T cells in alopecia areata (dated by TCRdb to 2017 to 2018). Regarding the complete study: Treated patients were enrolled in an open-label pilot trial of oral tofacitinib at 5 to 10 mg twice daily for moderate-to-severe alopecia areata. Tofacitinib was administered for 6 to 18 months, and 6 months of follow-up off drug were then conducted to assess delayed response and recurrence. Tofacitinib-treated patients had biopsies at baseline and at 4 and 24 weeks of treatment, with a later scalp biopsy in several patients. RNA came from the PAXgene miRNA kit for fixed scalp, the miRNeasy kit for PBMCs, and the RNeasy kit for mouse skin. High-throughput TCRbeta sequencing was used to examine T cell clonal expansion in alopecia areata in both the C3H/HeJ mouse model and human patients. immunoSEQ multiplex PCR using 35 Vbeta forward primers and 13 Jbeta reverse primers was used to amplify TCRbeta CDR3 regions. In treated patients, disease severity was measured using the SALT score, which gives the percentage of scalp surface area affected. In humans, TCRbeta sequencing was performed on scalp tissue and on sorted CD4+ and CD8+ peripheral blood T cells from healthy controls and from patients with patchy or totalis/universalis alopecia areata. Scalp clonality was compared across normal scalp (n=4), patchy alopecia areata scalp (n=8), and alopecia totalis/universalis scalp (n=8). General conclusions and limits of the study: During tofacitinib treatment, many expanded lesional clones remained in scalp and blood, and this persistence may partly explain relapse after treatment is stopped. Scalp TCR repertoire analysis is complicated because resident alphabeta T cells in normal human skin are also sequenced, whereas mouse skin is dominated by gammadelta T cells. Because the treated cohort was small and included a single nonresponder, larger studies are needed to assess links between baseline CD8+ expansion and response. Compared with normal scalp, lesional scalp had higher clonality and more expanded CD8+ clones, particularly in alopecia totalis/universalis, a pattern that suggests antigenic drive. Scalp clonality and the number of expanded CD8+ clones among the top 100 scalp clones were significantly decreased by tofacitinib. Compared with mice, TCR sequences shared between patients were less clear, possibly partly because of HLA diversity across the patient population.

The receptor library was made with the immunoSEQ multiplex PCR assay. RNA was extracted from all samples and reverse transcribed into cDNA as template for TCR sequencing. SuperScript III was used for first-strand cDNA synthesis, primed with a 2:1 mix of oligo-dT and random hexamers. A synthetic immune receptor repertoire was used to gauge amplification bias, and whatever bias remained was removed computationally. In the original analysis: After raw reads were preprocessed to remove errors, the CDR3 was defined following IMGT conventions as running from the conserved cysteine to phenylalanine. To get clonality, Shannon entropy was normalized by log2 of the number of productive unique TCRs and the result was subtracted from 1. CD4 or CD8 identity of scalp clones was inferred by cross-referencing scalp TCRbeta sequences with sorted blood CD4 and CD8 repertoires. Sourced from immuneACCESS, this table was stored by TCRdb with only in-frame sequences that have V and J called. A share of the clones is absent; for the studies checked, an unresolved V gene accounts for under half, and the remainder has no known explanation. V, J and clone size are taken as reported in that table, and D and trimming were inferred from the DNA itself. The sample table records roughly 120,000 clones; 58% of these occur just once. The ten largest clones add up to roughly 30% of the sample.

This sample's time point label indicates: around 4 weeks on oral tofacitinib. The sample's treatment or condition, from its label and the paper: oral pan-JAK inhibitor, 5-10 mg twice daily. Lesional scalp punch biopsies and peripheral blood were obtained from alopecia areata patients. PBMCs were isolated by density centrifugation and stained for CD3, CD4 and CD8, after which CD4+ and CD8+ T cells were sorted on a FACSAria. In the case of this clone: Which antigen it targets is not known. No base quality information exists; no much larger clone differs at one position.

CDR1 and CDR2, per the germline V gene, are SNHLY and FYNNEI. Inclusive of the bounding cysteine and phenylalanine, the CDR3 is 15 residues long. Only CDR3 DNA is held: 45 bases, read in frame from base 1. The germline V and J ends show losses of 6 bases and 1 base respectively, and no gene match explains 7 bases of the junction. The origin of this receptor is a human donor with alopecia areata. The sequence is built from TRBV2 and TRBJ2-3; the central 7 bases match TRBD1. The sequences come from CD8+ T cells sorted from blood, collected at week 4, from a patient treated with tofacitinib. The CDR3 protein is CASRPGTARTDTQYF. The DNA sequence is as follows: TGTGCCAGCAGACCCGGGACAGCCCGCACAGATACGCAGTATTTT.